This T cell receptor (beta chain) appears in the sequencing data of a study of blood T cell repertoires in COVID-19. Those enrolled, adults aged about 18 to 89 years, came from 20 to 25 US areas. Using immunoSEQ multiplex PCR, the repertoire was profiled, and TCRdb retains in-frame clones only, with some absent. Among 150,000 or so clones listed, more than 65% were seen once. This CDR3 has 15 residues. V lost 2 bases, J lost 0 bases, and 8 bases lay in between. The germline gives CDR1 WNHNN, CDR2 SYGVQD (reference sequence). This clone was found many times. The receptor's source is a middle-aged woman with acute COVID-19. The sequenced material came from PBMCs or T cells enriched from blood (not recorded which). The chain is built from TRBV10-1 and TRBJ2-4; a possible D gene is TRBD1 (5 bases). The CDR3 protein is CASSEGAVAKNIQYF. The CDR3 DNA reads TGCGCCAGCAGTGAGGGGGCAGTAGCCAAAAACATTCAGTACTTC.